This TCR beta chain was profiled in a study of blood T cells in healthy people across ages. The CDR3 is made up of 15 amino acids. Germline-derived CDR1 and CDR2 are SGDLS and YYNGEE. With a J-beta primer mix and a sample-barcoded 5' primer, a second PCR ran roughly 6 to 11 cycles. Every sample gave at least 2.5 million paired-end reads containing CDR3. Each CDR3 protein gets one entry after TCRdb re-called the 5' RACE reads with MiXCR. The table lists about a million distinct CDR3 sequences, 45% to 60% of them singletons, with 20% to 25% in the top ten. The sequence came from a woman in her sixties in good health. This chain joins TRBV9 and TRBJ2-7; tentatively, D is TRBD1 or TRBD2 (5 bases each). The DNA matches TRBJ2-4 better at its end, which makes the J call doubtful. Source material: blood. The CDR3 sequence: CASSVAGSEGNIQYF. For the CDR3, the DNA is TGTGCCAGCAGCGTAGCAGGGAGCGAGGGAAACATTCAGTACTTC.